This TCR beta chain is drawn from a study of T cell responses to AZD1222 COVID-19 vaccine (dated by TCRdb to the early 2020s). Describing the broader study: AZD1222 recipients whose second dose came at about 4 weeks and those whose second dose came at about 12 weeks were combined into one group, since spike-specific TCR depth and breadth did not differ between the two schedules. TCR sequencing covered 230 or so trial participants: 207 given two doses of AZD1222 and about 26 given two doses of MenACWY control vaccine. Trial participants were enrolled by age into subgroups of 18-55, 56-69 and 70-plus years, and 148, 28 and 57 TCR-sequenced participants, respectively, were included in these subgroups.

Read against the paper, the sample's time point label means: baseline before first vaccination. The vaccinee samples were drawn from two UK trials, COV001 and COV002, one of which was a single-blind randomized controlled phase 2/3 trial testing AZD1222 (ChAdOx1 nCoV-19) in healthy adults. For TCRbeta chain sequencing, PBMC samples were collected from trial participants at day 0 and at day 28 after the second dose. General findings and caveats noted by the study authors: Epitopes outside the regions mutated in the B.1.351 and B.1.1.7 variants were reportedly recognized by nearly half of the unique spike-specific TCRs. No day 14 peak-response samples were available, so repertoires were characterized only after the peak T cell response. In the small 56-69-year group, the increase in depth fell short of significance, most likely because of low power. The whole spike protein was spanned by vaccine-associated CD4 TCRs, and dominant responses were seen in regions 160-218 and 743-854. After two AZD1222 doses, spike-specific TCR breadth and depth were significantly higher than at day 0 and than in MenACWY recipients. Participants were mostly white British and included more females than males, and it was suggested by the authors that clonal diversity may have been underestimated. Conclusions about previously exposed vaccinees are limited, since just a handful of AZD1222 recipients were seropositive for SARS-CoV-2 at baseline.

As to this clone: Its antigen specificity is not known. One base away there is no much larger clone; base qualities are not given.

The cysteine opens and the phenylalanine closes a CDR3 of 14 amino acids. The CDR3 DNA has 42 bases and is translated from base 1. Between the V and J ends, shortened by 6 bases and 0 bases respectively, the junction contains 13 bases. Sequences GTSNPN (CDR1) and SVGIG (CDR2) are obtained from the germline V gene (reference sequence). The CDR3 regions of human TCRbeta chains were subjected to immunosequencing. Under the source paper's analysis protocol: TCRs in the repertoires were matched against a reference library of SARS-CoV-2-specific TCRs that had been generated with the MIRA antigen-specificity platform. Breadth was defined as the fraction of unique TCRs that were SARS-CoV-2-associated. Depth was defined as the fraction of total T cells that were SARS-CoV-2-associated. Each spike-specific TCR was assigned to its reactive spike region and to a CD4 or CD8 class using the MIRA data. Log10-transformed breadth and depth values were compared by one-way ANOVA with Sidak's multiple comparisons tests. TCRdb's version of the immuneACCESS table is confined to in-frame rearrangements and falls short of the full clone set. An unresolved V gene accounts for under half of the shortfall where checked; the remainder is of unknown origin. V and J calls and clone size are as listed in that table; D and trimming were resolved from the DNA. In this sample the table shows approximately 89,000 clones, about 88% of which occur a single time. Clones ranked in the top ten supply 10% to 15% of the sample.

The chain is made from TRBV30 and TRBJ2-3; the D gene is possibly TRBD2, with 6 bases matching. The sequenced sample was peripheral blood, obtained on day 0 of AZD1222 vaccination. This clonotype originated in an adult in good health. CDR3 protein: CACHSSGSTDTQYF. In nucleotides, the sequence is TGTGCCTGTCATAGCAGCGGGAGCACAGATACGCAGTATTTT. Supplemented by the reference TRBV30 and TRBJ2-3 proteins around the CDR3, the complete variable domain is SQTIHQWPATLVQPVGSPLSLECTVEGTSNPNLYWYRQAAGRGLQLLFYSVGIGQISSEVPQNLSASRPQDRQFILSSKKLLLSDSGFYLCACHSSGSTDTQYFGPGTRLTVL.